The 21 T cell receptor beta chains presented below share a single source sample, sequenced in a study of ipilimumab plus nivolumab after autologous stem cell transplantation. Only in-frame clones appear in the TCRdb table, and some are missing; sequencing was by immunoSEQ multiplex PCR. The repertoire has about 9,700 clones, just under 80% of them found once; the top ten carry around 8.4%. The sequencing used PBMCs, collected in a trial of ipilimumab plus nivolumab as post-transplant consolidation. These receptors all stem from a male donor with diffuse large B-cell lymphoma.

The CDR3 region is CASTASNTGELFF. CDR3 in DNA: TGTGCCAGCACTGCATCGAACACCGGGGAGCTGTTTTTT. V is TRBV2 and J is TRBJ2-2; D gene ambiguous. The CDR3 consists of 13 residues. From germline, CDR1 is SNHLY and CDR2 FYNNEI. The germline V and J ends were trimmed by 7 bases and 0 bases, with 6 bases remaining between them.

The rearrangement links TRBV6-5 to TRBJ2-7; no clear D gene. Per germline, CDR1 MNHEY and CDR2 SVGAGI. The CDR3 runs 11 residues. V lost 4 bases, J lost 2 bases, and 3 bases lay in between. CDR3 coding DNA: TGTGCCAGCAGTTTCGCCTACGAGCAGTACTTC. Amino acid sequence: CASSFAYEQYF.

This chain links TRBV5-1 with TRBJ2-1, with D perhaps matching TRBD1 (6 bases). The germline gives CDR1 SGHRS, CDR2 YFSETQ. The CDR3 extends over 14 amino acids. Trimming took off 4 bases at V and 0 bases at J, with 8 bases between the two ends. CDR3 nucleotide sequence: TGCGCCAGCAGCGCGGACAGCTCCTACAATGAGCAGTTCTTC. Its protein product is CASSADSSYNEQFF.

In its sample, this clone is medium-sized (0.01 to 0.1%). The rearrangement links TRBV7-9 to TRBJ2-5; either TRBD1 or TRBD2 may supply D (5 bases each). Germline loops: CDR1 SEHNR, CDR2 FQNEAQ (reference sequence). The CDR3 totals 15 residues. V shed 3 bases and J shed 0 bases, with 11 bases lying between them. CDR3 residues: CASSFLGRNQETQYF. In DNA, the CDR3 is TGTGCCAGCAGCTTCTTGGGACGGAACCAAGAGACCCAGTACTTC.

The V and J genes are TRBV30 and TRBJ1-6; the D gene is possibly TRBD1 (5 bases). Germline CDR1 GTSNPN, CDR2 SVGIG (reference sequence). The CDR3 runs 12 residues. Between the trimmed V and J ends, which lost 8 bases and 14 bases, there was a span of 19 bases. CDR3 sequence: CAGRRDFSSLHF. Written as DNA, the CDR3 is TGTGCCGGTCGCAGGGATTTTTCCTCCCTCCACTTT.

This clone was seen a handful of times. The gene calls are TRBV7-3 and TRBJ1-4; 8 bases match TRBD1. V shed 5 bases, J shed 8 bases, and the junction held 7 bases outside the gene matches. This CDR3 contains 14 residues. Germline V CDR1 and CDR2: SGHTA, FQGTGA. In DNA form, the CDR3 reads TGTGCCAGCAGCGCGGACAGGGAGCGGGAAAAACTGTTTTTT. Its protein product is CASSADREREKLFF.

The V and J genes are TRBV11-2 and TRBJ2-1; maybe TRBD2 (6 bases). With 5 bases removed from V and 0 bases from J, the gap between germline ends came to 11 bases. Germline V gene sequence: CDR1 SGHAT, CDR2 FQNNGV. The CDR3 spans 15 residues. The CDR3 protein is CASSAGGGSYNEQFF. The CDR3 DNA reads as TGTGCCAGCAGCGCCGGGGGAGGCTCCTACAATGAGCAGTTCTTC.

CDR3 sequence (DNA): TGTGCCAGCAGTGAAGGGACAGATCTGGGCTACGAGCAGTACTTC. Its translation is CASSEGTDLGYEQYF. V and J are TRBV13 and TRBJ2-7, with TRBD1 matching 7 bases. Unmatched junction bases numbered 11, after V lost 6 bases and J lost 3 bases. Germline CDR1 and CDR2: PRHDT and FYEKMQ (reference sequence). The length of the CDR3 is 15 residues.

The chain combines TRBV7-2 with TRBJ1-3, with D unresolved. The length of the CDR3 is 13 residues. CDR1 and CDR2 from the germline V gene are SGHTA and FQGNSA. V was trimmed by 5 bases and J by 2 bases, leaving 7 bases between them. CDR3 coding DNA: TGTGCCAGCAGCCAAACGGCTGGAAACACCATATATTTT. It codes for CASSQTAGNTIYF.

The chain is built from TRBV6-4 and TRBJ2-7, with TRBD2 as a possible D gene (7 bases). Germline V lookup: CDR1 MRHNA, CDR2 SNTAGT. The CDR3 length is 15 residues. V was cut by 0 bases and J by 3 bases, with 12 bases left in between. The CDR3 region is CASSDSRGGGYEQYF. The CDR3 DNA sequence: TGTGCCAGCAGTGACTCGAGGGGGGGAGGCTACGAGCAGTACTTC.

The chain is built from TRBV10-3 and TRBJ2-3; D not certain. The CDR3 runs to 13 residues. Trimming removed 10 bases from V and 2 bases from J, with 13 bases in between. CDR1 and CDR2 from the germline V gene are ENHRY and SYGVKD. CDR3 residues: CATGLPNTDTQYF. CDR3 sequence (DNA): TGTGCCACGGGTCTTCCCAACACAGATACGCAGTATTTT.

The chain couples TRBV19 to TRBJ1-5; TRBD1 might be the D (6 bases). V was trimmed by 4 bases and J by 7 bases, leaving 11 bases between them. CDR1 LNHDA and CDR2 SQIVND come from the germline V gene (reference sequence). The CDR3 has 13 amino acids. CDR3 sequence reads: CASSKQGFQPQHF. CDR3 nucleotides: TGTGCCAGTAGTAAACAGGGTTTCCAGCCCCAGCATTTT.

In this sample, this clone turned up a few times. The chain combines TRBV4-2 with TRBJ1-4; 7 positions agree with TRBD1. Germline CDR1 reads LGHNA; CDR2 reads YNFKEQ. The junction had 6 bases not matched to a gene; V was cut back by 2 bases and J by 6 bases. The CDR3 has 15 residues. The CDR3 DNA is TGTGCCAGCAGCCAATCGACAGGGTCATATGAAAAACTGTTTTTT. It yields the protein CASSQSTGSYEKLFF.

The chain uses TRBV5-4 and TRBJ1-2; D gene unclear. Germline CDR1 reads SGHNT; CDR2 reads YYREEE (reference sequence). The CDR3 consists of 12 residues. The V end lost 4 bases, the J end lost 8 bases, and 12 bases lay between the germline ends. The CDR3 reads CASSPGSWGYTF. DNA of the CDR3: TGTGCCAGCAGCCCTGGTTCTTGGGGCTACACCTTC. The entire variable domain, with the rest obtained from reference TRBV5-4 and TRBJ1-2, is as follows: ETGVTQSPTHLIKTRGQQVTLRCSSQSGHNTVSWYQQALGQGPQFIFQYYREEENGRGNFPPRFSGLQFPNYSSELNVNALELDDSALYLCASSPGSWGYTFGSGTRLTVV.

This chain connects TRBV30 to TRBJ1-1; perhaps TRBD1 as D (5 bases). Germline V gives CDR1 GTSNPN, CDR2 SVGIG (reference sequence). Trimming pared 0 bases from V and 1 base from J, leaving 15 bases between. There are 16 residues in the CDR3. In DNA, the CDR3 is TGTGCCTGGAGTGTGGGTGTGGTGGGACGGAACACTGAAGCTTTCTTT. The encoded protein is CAWSVGVVGRNTEAFF.

This chain links TRBV5-1 with TRBJ1-1; D may be TRBD1 (6 bases). Trimming stripped 0 bases from V and 6 bases from J, with 6 bases between. The CDR3 is made up of 12 amino acids. Germline values: CDR1 SGHRS, CDR2 YFSETQ. The CDR3 region is CASSLEGAEAFF. The CDR3 DNA reads as TGCGCCAGCAGCTTGGAGGGGGCTGAAGCTTTCTTT.

This sequence joins TRBV18 and TRBJ2-7; maybe TRBD1 (6 bases). Germline V gives CDR1 KGHSH, CDR2 LQKENI. V lost 6 bases, J lost 0 bases, and 12 bases lay in between. This CDR3 comprises 14 residues. This chain's CDR3 is CASSPRTDSYEQYF. Written as DNA, the CDR3 is TGTGCCAGCTCGCCGAGGACAGACTCCTACGAGCAGTACTTC.

This clone was seen once. The genes are TRBV30 and TRBJ1-2; D is uncertain. The CDR3 has 12 residues. CDR1 is GTSNPN, CDR2 SVGIG, per germline (reference sequence). Trimming took 3 bases from V and 4 from J, leaving 9 bases between them. CDR3 sequence: CAWSPGSYGYTF. The CDR3 DNA sequence: TGTGCCTGGAGCCCGGGATCCTATGGCTACACCTTC.

V usage is TRBV5-1 and J usage is TRBJ2-7; 11 nucleotides line up with TRBD2. The CDR3 extends over 16 amino acids. Germline assignment: CDR1 SGHRS and CDR2 YFSETQ. Unmatched junction bases numbered 6, after V lost 4 bases and J lost 0 bases. This CDR3 reads CASSPGTSGLSYEQYF. Here the CDR3 DNA reads TGCGCCAGCAGCCCGGGGACTAGCGGCCTCTCCTACGAGCAGTACTTC.

V usage is TRBV9 and J usage is TRBJ1-5, with D possibly being TRBD1 (5 bases). Trimming removed 4 bases at V and 1 base at J, with 12 bases between. CDR3 size: 15 residues. The germline V gene encodes CDR1 SGDLS and CDR2 YYNGEE. DNA of the CDR3: TGTGCCAGCAGCCCCCGCGGGGGAAGCAATCAGCCCCAGCATTTT. Its protein is CASSPRGGSNQPQHF.

This clone was recorded only once. V gene TRBV7-9 combines with J gene TRBJ2-5; D ambiguous. Trimming pared 8 bases from V and 1 base from J, leaving 14 bases between. CDR3 length: 14 amino acids. Germline assignment: CDR1 SEHNR and CDR2 FQNEAQ (reference sequence). The CDR3 loop reads CASGVWTIQETQYF. Written as DNA, the CDR3 is TGTGCCAGCGGCGTTTGGACCATCCAAGAGACCCAGTACTTC.